These 5 T cell receptor beta chains originate from one sample sequenced in a study of cytomegalovirus exposure and HLA in healthy donors. Data came from immunoSEQ multiplex PCR; TCRdb stores just in-frame clones and leaves some out. The table shows some 270,000 clones, with around 86% occurring only once. Specimen: PBMCs. The receptors shown here come from a woman aged 18-29 years in good health and CMV-seronegative.

The chain recombines TRBV30 with TRBJ2-3; 12 bases match TRBD2. Germline V CDR1 and CDR2: GTSNPN, SVGIG (reference sequence). The CDR3 sequence is 17 residues long. V was pared by 0 bases and J by 3 bases, with 7 bases of the junction left unmatched. CDR3 region: CAWSVQSSGGATDTQYF. The DNA for the CDR3 is TGTGCCTGGAGTGTACAGTCTAGCGGGGGGGCGACAGATACGCAGTATTTT.

The genes are TRBV6-5 and TRBJ2-7; TRBD1 might be the D (6 bases). The CDR3 contains 14 residues. Trimming stripped 2 bases from V and 3 bases from J, with 11 bases between. The germline V gene has CDR1 MNHEY and CDR2 SVGAGI. CDR3 sequence (DNA): TGTGCCAGCAGTTACAGGACGGGACACTACGAGCAGTACTTC. Protein: CASSYRTGHYEQYF.

This chain links TRBV6-1 with TRBJ1-5; D not certain. Trimming took 6 bases from V and 0 from J, leaving 3 bases between them. Germline CDR1 is MNHNS and CDR2 is SASEGT. This CDR3 has 12 residues. DNA for the CDR3: TGTGCCAGCAGCCTTAGCAATCAGCCCCAGCATTTT. This translates into CASSLSNQPQHF.

The rearrangement links TRBV10-2 to TRBJ2-7; 8 nucleotides line up with TRBD1. Trimming at V came to 3 bases and at J to 0 bases, leaving 7 bases not matched to a gene. Germline-derived CDR1 and CDR2 are WSHSY and SAAADI. CDR3 size: 16 residues. The CDR3 sequence: CASSDPTGAHSYEQYF. The CDR3 bases are TGCGCCAGCAGTGACCCGACAGGGGCCCACTCCTACGAGCAGTACTTC.

This rearrangement joins TRBV5-6 to TRBJ1-1, with D possibly being TRBD1 (6 bases). CDR3 size: 16 residues. Per the germline V gene, CDR1 is SGHDT and CDR2 is YYEEEE. The V and J ends lost 1 base and 0 bases respectively, with 13 bases between them. Here the CDR3 DNA reads TGTGCCAGCAGCTTGTACAGGGTTAGCATGAACACTGAAGCTTTCTTT. Encoded protein: CASSLYRVSMNTEAFF.